The clone carrying this TCR beta chain was recorded a few times. The sample originates from a study of blood T cell repertoires in COVID-19. Study information: Researchers got acute and convalescent COVID-19 samples from the United States, Italy and Spain. T cells, B-cell-depleted T cells, or PBMCs provided the cDNA or gDNA that served as material.

V was pared by 7 bases and J by 0 bases, with 18 bases between. Germline CDR1 is SEHNR and CDR2 is FQNEAQ (reference sequence). The CDR3 is 16 residues long. Sequencing used immunoSEQ multiplex PCR; TCRdb keeps in-frame clones, though not all of them. This table holds fewer than 250,000 clones, 84% found once. Sequenced: peripheral blood. The TCR sequence derives from a woman in her 70s with active or convalescent COVID-19. The chain employs TRBV7-9 and TRBJ1-2; D possibly corresponds to TRBD1 (6 bases). CDR3 in DNA: TGTGCCAGCACCCAGAACGGACAGATAGCTAACTATGGCTACACCTTC. Residues: CASTQNGQIANYGYTF.